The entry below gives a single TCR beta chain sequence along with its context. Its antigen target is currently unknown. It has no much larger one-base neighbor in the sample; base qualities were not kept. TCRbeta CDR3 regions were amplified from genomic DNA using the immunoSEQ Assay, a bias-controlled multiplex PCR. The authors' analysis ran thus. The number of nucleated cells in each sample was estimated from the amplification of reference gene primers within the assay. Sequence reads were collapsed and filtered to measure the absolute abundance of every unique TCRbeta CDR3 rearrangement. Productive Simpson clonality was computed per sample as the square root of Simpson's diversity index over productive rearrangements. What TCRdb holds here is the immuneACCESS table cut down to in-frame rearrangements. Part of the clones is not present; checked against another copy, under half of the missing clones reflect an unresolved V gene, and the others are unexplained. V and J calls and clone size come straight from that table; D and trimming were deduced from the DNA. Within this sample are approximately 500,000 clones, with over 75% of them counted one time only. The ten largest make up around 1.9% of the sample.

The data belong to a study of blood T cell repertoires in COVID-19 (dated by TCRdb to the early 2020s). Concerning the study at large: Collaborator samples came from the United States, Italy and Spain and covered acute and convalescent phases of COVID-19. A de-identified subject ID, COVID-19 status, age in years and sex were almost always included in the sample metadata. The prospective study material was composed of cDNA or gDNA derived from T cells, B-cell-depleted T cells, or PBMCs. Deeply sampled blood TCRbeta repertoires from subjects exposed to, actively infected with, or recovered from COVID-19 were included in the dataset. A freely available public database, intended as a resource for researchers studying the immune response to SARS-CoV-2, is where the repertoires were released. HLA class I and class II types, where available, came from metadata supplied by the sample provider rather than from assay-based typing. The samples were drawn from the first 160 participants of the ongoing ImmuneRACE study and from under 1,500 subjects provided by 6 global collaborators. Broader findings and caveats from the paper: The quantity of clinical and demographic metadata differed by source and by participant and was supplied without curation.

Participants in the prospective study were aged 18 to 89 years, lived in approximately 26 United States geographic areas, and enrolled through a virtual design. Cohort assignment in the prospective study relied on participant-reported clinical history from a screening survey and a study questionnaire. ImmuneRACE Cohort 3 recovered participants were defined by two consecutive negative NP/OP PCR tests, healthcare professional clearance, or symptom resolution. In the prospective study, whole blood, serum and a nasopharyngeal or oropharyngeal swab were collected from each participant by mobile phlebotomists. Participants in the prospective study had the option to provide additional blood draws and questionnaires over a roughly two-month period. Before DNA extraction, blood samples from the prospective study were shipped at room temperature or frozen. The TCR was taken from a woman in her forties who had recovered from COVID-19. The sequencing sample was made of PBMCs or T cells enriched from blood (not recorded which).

Here the CDR3 is given as CSVRGDRDNQPQHF. The nucleotides read TGCAGCGTAAGAGGGGACAGAGACAATCAGCCCCAGCATTTT. The V gene is TRBV29-1 and the J gene is TRBJ1-5; TRBD1 matches 7 bases in the middle. Germline trimming: 6 bases from V, 3 bases from J; junction bases outside gene matches: 8. Its CDR3 holds 14 amino acids, cysteine through phenylalanine. Only the CDR3 DNA is retained, 42 bases long and in frame from the first base. The germline V gene gives CDR1 as SQVTM and CDR2 as ANQGSEA.